The TCR beta chain described here comes from a study of vaccination and CD4 T cells after COVID-19. Turning to the study itself: For post-vaccine samples, collection took place a median about 72 days after dose two, ranging from 14 to 241. Researchers treated cells with overlapping spike peptides taken from SARS-CoV-2, HCoV-NL63, HCoV-OC43 and HCoV-229E. Study observations and caveats: For SARS-CoV-2-reactive clonotypes, the median went from approximately 21 to 38, a nonsignificant increase. In convalescent patients, 304 of 307 vaccine-specific clones were spike mono-reactive.

The CDR3 loop spans 14 amino acids. CDR1 and CDR2 (germline): KGHSH, LQKENI. The V segment lost 6 bases and the J segment 4 bases; nucleotides outside the gene matches: 7. As to this clonotype: Its specificity is unknown.

The Oncomine TCR Beta short-read assay was applied to DNA of cultured CD4+ T cells. TCRdb passed the PCR reads through MiXCR, listing each CDR3 protein once. The sample has more than 15,000 distinct CDR3 sequences, 52% seen once. The time point was: late sampling 161 to 241 days after vaccination in three convalescent patients. Described treatment: roughly 10-day PBMC culture with coronavirus spike peptide pools or control peptides (ViraFEST assay). The specimen comprised CD4+ T cells from blood, cultured in vitro, sampled about 7 months after SARS-CoV-2 vaccination. The sequence was collected from a human donor who had recovered from COVID-19. The chain recombines TRBV18 with TRBJ2-3, with 7 bases matching TRBD1. Written as DNA, the CDR3 is TGTGCCAGCTCTACACAGACAGGGCCAGATACGCAGTATTTT. Translating it yields CASSTQTGPDTQYF.